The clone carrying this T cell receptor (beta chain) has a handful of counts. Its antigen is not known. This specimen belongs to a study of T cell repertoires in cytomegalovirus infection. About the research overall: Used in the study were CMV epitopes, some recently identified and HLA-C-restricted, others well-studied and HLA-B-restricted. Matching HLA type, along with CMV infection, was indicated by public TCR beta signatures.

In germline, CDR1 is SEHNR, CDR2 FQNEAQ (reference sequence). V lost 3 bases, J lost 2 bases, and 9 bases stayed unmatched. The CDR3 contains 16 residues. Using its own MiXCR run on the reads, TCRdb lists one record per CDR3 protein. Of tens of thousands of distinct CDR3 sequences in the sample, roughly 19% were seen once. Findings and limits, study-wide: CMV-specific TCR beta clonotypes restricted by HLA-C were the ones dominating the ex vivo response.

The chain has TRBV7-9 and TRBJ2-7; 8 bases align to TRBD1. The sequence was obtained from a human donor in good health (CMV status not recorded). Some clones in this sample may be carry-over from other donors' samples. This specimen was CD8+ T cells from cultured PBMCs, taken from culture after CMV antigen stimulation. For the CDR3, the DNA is TGTGCCAGCAGCTTGACGCCCGGGACAGGAACCTACGAGCAGTACTTC. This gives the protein CASSLTPGTGTYEQYF. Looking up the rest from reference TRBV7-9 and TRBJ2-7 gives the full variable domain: DTGVSQNPRHKITKRGQNVTFRCDPISEHNRLYWYRQTLGQGPEFLTYFQNEAQLEKSRLLSDRFSAERPKGSFSTLEIQRTEQGDSAMYLCASSLTPGTGTYEQYFGPGTRLTVT.